The 11 T cell receptor beta chains reported below all come from one sample, sequenced in a study of blood T cell repertoires in COVID-19. TCRdb's copy holds only in-frame clones and misses some; the assay was immunoSEQ multiplex PCR. The sample lists about 280,000 clones, approximately 82% occurring once. Sequenced: PBMCs or T cells enriched from blood (not recorded which). The receptors were sampled from a man aged 35 to 55 who had been exposed to COVID-19.

The chain joins TRBV10-3 to TRBJ2-1, with D hard to call. V lost 11 bases, J lost 0 bases, and 20 bases lay in between. CDR3 length equals 16 residues. In germline, CDR1 is ENHRY, CDR2 SYGVKD. CDR3 nucleotides: TGTGCCGCCACCACGGAGCCATTTAGCTCCTACAATGAGCAGTTCTTC. Its protein product is CAATTEPFSSYNEQFF.

The rearrangement links TRBV4-2 to TRBJ2-7; TRBD2 matches at 9 bases. The CDR3 sequence is 16 residues long. V lost 4 bases to trimming and J lost 3 bases; unmatched junction nucleotides: 10. Germline V gives CDR1 LGHNA, CDR2 YNFKEQ. The CDR3 protein is CASSPLGASGVYEQYF. The CDR3 nucleotides are TGTGCCAGCAGCCCCTTAGGGGCTAGCGGGGTCTACGAGCAGTACTTC.

V is TRBV9 and J is TRBJ1-1; 7 nucleotides align to TRBD1. Germline V CDR1 and CDR2: SGDLS, YYNGEE. This CDR3 region has 16 residues. The V segment lost 5 bases and the J segment 0 bases; nucleotides outside the gene matches: 10. Here the CDR3 DNA reads TGTGCCAGCAGTCGACGGACAGGCGGTATGAACACTGAAGCTTTCTTT. It specifies CASSRRTGGMNTEAFF. Variable domain in full (rest from reference TRBV9 and TRBJ1-1): DSGVTQTPKHLITATGQRVTLRCSPRSGDLSVYWYQQSLDQGLQFLIQYYNGEERAKGNILERFSAQQFPDLHSELNLSSLELGDSALYFCASSRRTGGMNTEAFFGQGTRLTVV.

This rearrangement joins TRBV7-3 to TRBJ2-3, with TRBD1 matching over 10 bases. This CDR3 region has 16 residues. The germline CDR1 and CDR2 sequences are SGHTA and FQGTGA. J lost 5 bases, V lost 0 bases, and 5 bases had no gene match. CDR3 nucleotides: TGTGCCAGCAGCTTAACGCGACAGGGGGCTTTAGATACGCAGTATTTT. It specifies CASSLTRQGALDTQYF.

The chain joins TRBV12-3 or TRBV12-4 to TRBJ1-2; a weak D match, TRBD1 (5 bases). This CDR3 comprises 11 residues. V was cut by 8 bases and J by 7 bases, with 11 bases left in between. The CDR3 reads CASGDYIGYTF. The CDR3 DNA reads TGTGCCAGCGGGGACTATATTGGCTACACCTTC.

This chain connects TRBV12-5 to TRBJ1-6; D call uncertain. V lost 1 base and J lost 6, with 7 bases in between. The CDR3 contains 14 residues. Germline lookup yields CDR1 LGHNT and CDR2 FRNRAP. Here the CDR3 DNA reads TGTGCTAGTGGTTTGGGGCAACCTAATTCACCCCTCCACTTT. Its translation is CASGLGQPNSPLHF.

This chain joins TRBV6-5 and TRBJ2-1; D may be TRBD2 (6 bases). Trimming stripped 6 bases from V and 12 bases from J, with 12 bases between. This CDR3 region has 11 residues. Germline V gene data show CDR1 as MNHEY and CDR2 as SVGAGI. The chain's CDR3 is CASSPDYGQFF. The DNA of the CDR3 is TGTGCCAGCAGCCCGGACTACGGGCAGTTCTTC.

The J gene is TRBJ2-5, the V gene TRBV9; D possibly corresponds to TRBD1 (5 bases). Per germline, CDR1 SGDLS and CDR2 YYNGEE. The CDR3 length is 14 residues. V was shortened by 4 bases and J by 3 bases, with 13 bases between the two germline ends. The CDR3 is CASSRSGKKETQYF. The CDR3 bases are TGTGCCAGCAGCCGCTCAGGGAAAAAAGAGACCCAGTACTTC.

The chain couples TRBV18 to TRBJ1-1, with D unresolved. The CDR3 covers 13 residues. The ends were cut back, 10 bases at V and 0 bases at J, with 12 bases in the middle. Germline V gene data show CDR1 as KGHSH and CDR2 as LQKENI. The CDR3 protein is CATEHDMNTEAFF. For the CDR3, the DNA is TGTGCCACCGAACACGATATGAACACTGAAGCTTTCTTT. The whole variable domain, remainder taken from reference TRBV18 and TRBJ1-1, is NAGVMQNPRHLVRRRGQEARLRCSPMKGHSHVYWYRQLPEEGLKFMVYLQKENIIDESGMPKERFSAEFPKEGPSILRIQQVVRGDSAAYFCATEHDMNTEAFFGQGTRLTVV.

This clone was recorded once. The chain has TRBV19 and TRBJ2-2; tentative D call: TRBD1 (5 bases). The germline gives CDR1 LNHDA, CDR2 SQIVND (reference sequence). V was pared by 6 bases and J by 0 bases, with 11 bases between. The CDR3 runs to 15 residues. In nucleotides, the CDR3 is TGTGCCAGTAGCCCCACAGGAGCGAACACCGGGGAGCTGTTTTTT. It translates to CASSPTGANTGELFF.

This clone showed up just a few times. V gene TRBV19 combines with J gene TRBJ1-3; D remains unclear. The V end lost 4 bases, the J end lost 2 bases, and 9 bases lay between the germline ends. The CDR3 has 14 residues. Per germline, CDR1 LNHDA and CDR2 SQIVND (reference sequence). In DNA, the CDR3 is TGTGCCAGTAGTAGAGGTGGCGCTGGAAACACCATATATTTT. Translating it yields CASSRGGAGNTIYF.